The clone carrying this T cell receptor (beta chain) was seen more than once but under ten times. The antigen is unknown. The sample is drawn from a study of CD8 T cells in ankylosing spondylitis. Whole-study results and caveats: In ankylosing spondylitis patients, matched synovial fluid reportedly showed significant enrichment of disease-linked clones. Characteristic, it appeared, of ankylosing spondylitis blood was a TCR beta motif of roughly 8 highly homologous variants. CD8+ disease-linked clones were present at relatively low frequencies in blood.

By quantitative 5'-RACE with molecular barcodes, the TCR beta libraries were made. TCRdb passed the 5' RACE reads through MiXCR, listing each CDR3 protein once. The sample lists about 420,000 distinct CDR3 sequences; more than 20% were seen once. CDR1 and CDR2 from the germline V gene are SGHTA and FQGNSA. V was pared by 7 bases and J by 7 bases, with 8 bases between. The CDR3 length is 11 residues. The J gene is TRBJ2-1, the V gene TRBV7-2; no firm D call. The TCR sequence derives from a male donor with ankylosing spondylitis. Sequenced input: blood, either unsorted or a sorted T cell fraction (not recorded which). DNA for the CDR3: TGTGCCAGCACCCAAGTGAATGAGCAGTTCTTC. This sequence encodes CASTQVNEQFF.